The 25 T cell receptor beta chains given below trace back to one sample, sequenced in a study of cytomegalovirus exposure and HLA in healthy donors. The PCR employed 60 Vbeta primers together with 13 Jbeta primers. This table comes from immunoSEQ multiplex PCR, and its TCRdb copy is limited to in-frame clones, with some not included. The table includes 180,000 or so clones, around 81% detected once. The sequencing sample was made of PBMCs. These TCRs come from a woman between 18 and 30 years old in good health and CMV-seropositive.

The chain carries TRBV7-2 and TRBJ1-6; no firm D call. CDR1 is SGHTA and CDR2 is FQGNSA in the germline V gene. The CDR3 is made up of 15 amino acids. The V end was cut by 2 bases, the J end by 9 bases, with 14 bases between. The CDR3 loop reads CASSLRVEVRSPLHF. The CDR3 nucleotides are TGTGCCAGCAGCTTAAGAGTAGAAGTTCGTTCACCCCTCCACTTT.

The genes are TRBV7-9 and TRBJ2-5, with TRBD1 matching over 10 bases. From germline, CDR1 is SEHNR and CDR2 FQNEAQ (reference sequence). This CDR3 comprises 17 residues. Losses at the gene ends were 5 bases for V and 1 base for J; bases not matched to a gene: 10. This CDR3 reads CASSERGDRGPQETQYF. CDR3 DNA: TGTGCCAGCAGCGAAAGGGGGGACAGGGGCCCCCAAGAGACCCAGTACTTC.

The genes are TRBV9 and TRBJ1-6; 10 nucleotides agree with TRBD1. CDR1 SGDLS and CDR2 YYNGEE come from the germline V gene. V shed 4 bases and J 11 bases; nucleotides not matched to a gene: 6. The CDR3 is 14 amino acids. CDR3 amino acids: CASSRGTGVTPLHF. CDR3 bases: TGTGCCAGCAGCCGTGGGACAGGGGTCACACCCCTCCACTTT.

The CDR3 region has the DNA TGTGCCAGCAGCTTATCGGTGCCAGGGGCGAACACTGAAGCTTTCTTT. The encoded protein is CASSLSVPGANTEAFF. The V and J genes are TRBV7-8 and TRBJ1-1; D may be TRBD1 (6 bases). The CDR3 covers 16 residues. Trimming cost V 2 bases and J 1 base, with 14 bases left between them. Germline V gives CDR1 SGHVS, CDR2 FQNEAQ.

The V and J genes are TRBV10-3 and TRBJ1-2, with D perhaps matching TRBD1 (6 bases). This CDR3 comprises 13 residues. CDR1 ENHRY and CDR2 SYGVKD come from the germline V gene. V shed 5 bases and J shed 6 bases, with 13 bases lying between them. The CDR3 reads CAISNRARDGYTF. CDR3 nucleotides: TGTGCCATCAGTAACAGGGCTAGGGATGGCTACACCTTC.

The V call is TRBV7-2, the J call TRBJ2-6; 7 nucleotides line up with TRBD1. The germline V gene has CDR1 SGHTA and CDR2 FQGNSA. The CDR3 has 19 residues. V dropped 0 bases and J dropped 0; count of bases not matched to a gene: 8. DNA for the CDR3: TGTGCCAGCAGCTTAGCTTCGACAGGGAGCAGCTCTGGGGCCAACGTCCTGACTTTC. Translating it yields CASSLASTGSSSGANVLTF.

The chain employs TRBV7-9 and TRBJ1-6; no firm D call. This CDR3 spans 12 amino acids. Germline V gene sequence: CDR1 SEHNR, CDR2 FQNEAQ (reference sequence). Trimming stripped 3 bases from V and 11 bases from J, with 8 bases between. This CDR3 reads CASSFEVPPLHF. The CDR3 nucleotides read TGTGCCAGCAGCTTTGAGGTACCACCCCTCCACTTT. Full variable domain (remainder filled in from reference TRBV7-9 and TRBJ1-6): DTGVSQNPRHKITKRGQNVTFRCDPISEHNRLYWYRQTLGQGPEFLTYFQNEAQLEKSRLLSDRFSAERPKGSFSTLEIQRTEQGDSAMYLCASSFEVPPLHFGNGTRLTVT.

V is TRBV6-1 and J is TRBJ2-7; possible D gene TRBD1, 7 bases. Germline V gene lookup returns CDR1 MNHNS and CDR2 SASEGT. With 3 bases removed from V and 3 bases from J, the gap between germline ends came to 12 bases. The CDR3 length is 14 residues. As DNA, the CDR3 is TGTGCCAGCAGTGATGCGGGACAGCACTACGAGCAGTACTTC. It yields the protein CASSDAGQHYEQYF.

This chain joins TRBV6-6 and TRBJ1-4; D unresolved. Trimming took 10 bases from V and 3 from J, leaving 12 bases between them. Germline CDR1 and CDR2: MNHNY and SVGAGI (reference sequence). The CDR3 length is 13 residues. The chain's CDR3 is CATRTLANEKLFF. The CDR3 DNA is TGTGCCACACGTACTTTGGCTAATGAAAAACTGTTTTTT.

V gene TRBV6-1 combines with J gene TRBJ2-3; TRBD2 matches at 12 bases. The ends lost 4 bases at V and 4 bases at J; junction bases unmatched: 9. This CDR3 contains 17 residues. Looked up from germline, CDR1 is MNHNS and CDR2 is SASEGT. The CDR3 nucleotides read TGTGCCAGCAGTGTGGAGACTAGCGGGGGACTACCAGATACGCAGTATTTT. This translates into CASSVETSGGLPDTQYF.

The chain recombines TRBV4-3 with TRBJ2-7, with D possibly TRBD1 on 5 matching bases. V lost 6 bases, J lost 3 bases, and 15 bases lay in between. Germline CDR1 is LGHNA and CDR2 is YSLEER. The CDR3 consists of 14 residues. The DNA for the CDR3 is TGCGCCAGCAGTCAGACAGTGACAAACTACGAGCAGTACTTC. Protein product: CASSQTVTNYEQYF.

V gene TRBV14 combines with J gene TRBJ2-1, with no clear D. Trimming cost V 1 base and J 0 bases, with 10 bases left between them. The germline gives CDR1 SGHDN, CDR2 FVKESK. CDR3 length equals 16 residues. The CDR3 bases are TGTGCCAGCAGCCAAGGTATGACTGACTCCTACAATGAGCAGTTCTTC. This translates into CASSQGMTDSYNEQFF.

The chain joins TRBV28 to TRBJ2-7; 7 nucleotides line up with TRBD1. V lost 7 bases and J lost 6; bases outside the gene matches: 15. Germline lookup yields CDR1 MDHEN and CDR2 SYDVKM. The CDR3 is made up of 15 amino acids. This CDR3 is CASNIYNPAGGEQYF. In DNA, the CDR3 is TGTGCCAGCAATATTTATAACCCCGCAGGGGGCGAGCAGTACTTC.

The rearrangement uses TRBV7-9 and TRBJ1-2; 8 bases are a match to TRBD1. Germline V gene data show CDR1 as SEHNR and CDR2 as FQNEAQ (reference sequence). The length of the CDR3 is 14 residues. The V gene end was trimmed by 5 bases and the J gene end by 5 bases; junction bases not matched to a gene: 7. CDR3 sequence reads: CASSQSNRGYGYTF. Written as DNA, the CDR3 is TGTGCCAGCAGCCAGTCAAACAGGGGGTATGGCTACACCTTC.

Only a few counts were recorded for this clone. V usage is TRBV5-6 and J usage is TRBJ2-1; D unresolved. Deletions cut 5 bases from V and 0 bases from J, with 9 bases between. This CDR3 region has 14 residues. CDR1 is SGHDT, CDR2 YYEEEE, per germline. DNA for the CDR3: TGTGCCAGCAGTTTACTGAACTCCTACAATGAGCAGTTCTTC. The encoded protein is CASSLLNSYNEQFF.

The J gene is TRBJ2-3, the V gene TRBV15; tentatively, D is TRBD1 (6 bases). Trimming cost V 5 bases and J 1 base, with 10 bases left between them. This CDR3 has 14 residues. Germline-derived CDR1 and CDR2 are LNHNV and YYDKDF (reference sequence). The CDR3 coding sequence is TGTGCCACCAGCCGAAAGGGGGGCACAGATACGCAGTATTTT. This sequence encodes CATSRKGGTDTQYF.

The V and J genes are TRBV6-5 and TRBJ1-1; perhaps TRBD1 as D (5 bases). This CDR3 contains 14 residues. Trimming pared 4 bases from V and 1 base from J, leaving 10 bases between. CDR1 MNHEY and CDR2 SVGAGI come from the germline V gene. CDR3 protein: CASSWEGRNTEAFF. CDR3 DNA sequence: TGTGCCAGCAGTTGGGAGGGACGGAACACTGAAGCTTTCTTT.

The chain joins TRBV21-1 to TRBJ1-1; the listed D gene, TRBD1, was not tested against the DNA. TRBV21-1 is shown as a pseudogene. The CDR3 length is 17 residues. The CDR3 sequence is CASSKVTGHNKNTEAFF. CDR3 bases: TGTGCCAGCAGCAAAGTAACAGGCCACAACAAGAACACTGAAGCTTTCTTT.

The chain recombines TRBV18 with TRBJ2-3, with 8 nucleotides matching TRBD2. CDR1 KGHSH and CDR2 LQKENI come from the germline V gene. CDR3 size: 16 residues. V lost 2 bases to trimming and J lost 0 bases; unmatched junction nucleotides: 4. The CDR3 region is CASSPFTSGSTDTQYF. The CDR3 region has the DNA TGTGCCAGCTCACCATTTACTAGCGGAAGCACAGATACGCAGTATTTT.

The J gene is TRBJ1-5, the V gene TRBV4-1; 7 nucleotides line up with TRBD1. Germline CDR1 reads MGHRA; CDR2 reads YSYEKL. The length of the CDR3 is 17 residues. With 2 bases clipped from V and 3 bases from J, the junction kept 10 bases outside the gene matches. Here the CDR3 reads CASSQILGGTVNQPQHF. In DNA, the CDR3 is TGCGCCAGCAGCCAAATCCTGGGCGGGACAGTCAATCAGCCCCAGCATTTT.

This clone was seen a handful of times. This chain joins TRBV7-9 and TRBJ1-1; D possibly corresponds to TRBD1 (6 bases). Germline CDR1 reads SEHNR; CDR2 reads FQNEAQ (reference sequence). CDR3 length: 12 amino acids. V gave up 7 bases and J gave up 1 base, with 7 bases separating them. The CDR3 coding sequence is TGTGCCAGCACCAGGGGGAACACTGAAGCTTTCTTT. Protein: CASTRGNTEAFF. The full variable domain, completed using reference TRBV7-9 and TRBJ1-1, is DTGVSQNPRHKITKRGQNVTFRCDPISEHNRLYWYRQTLGQGPEFLTYFQNEAQLEKSRLLSDRFSAERPKGSFSTLEIQRTEQGDSAMYLCASTRGNTEAFFGQGTRLTVV.

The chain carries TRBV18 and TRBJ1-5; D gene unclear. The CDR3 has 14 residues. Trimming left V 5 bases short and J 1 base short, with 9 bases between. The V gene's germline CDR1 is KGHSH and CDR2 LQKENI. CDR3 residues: CASSIGVSNQPQHF. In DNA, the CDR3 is TGTGCCAGCTCAATCGGTGTGAGCAATCAGCCCCAGCATTTT.

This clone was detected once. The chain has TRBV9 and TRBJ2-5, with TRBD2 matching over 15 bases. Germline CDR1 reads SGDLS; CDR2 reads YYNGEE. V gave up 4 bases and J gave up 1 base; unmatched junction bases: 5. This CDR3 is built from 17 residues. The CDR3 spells CASSSGLAGGAQETQYF. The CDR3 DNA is TGTGCCAGCAGCTCGGGACTAGCGGGGGGCGCCCAAGAGACCCAGTACTTC.

The CDR3 reads CASSPVVGQQYSPLHF. CDR3 coding DNA: TGTGCCAGCAGCCCGGTGGTGGGACAGCAGTATTCACCCCTCCACTTT. The chain joins TRBV5-5 to TRBJ1-6; the match to TRBD1 covers 7 bases. This CDR3 spans 16 amino acids. CDR1 is SGHKS and CDR2 is YYEKEE in the germline V gene (reference sequence). The V gene end was trimmed by 4 bases and the J gene end by 8 bases; junction bases not matched to a gene: 12.

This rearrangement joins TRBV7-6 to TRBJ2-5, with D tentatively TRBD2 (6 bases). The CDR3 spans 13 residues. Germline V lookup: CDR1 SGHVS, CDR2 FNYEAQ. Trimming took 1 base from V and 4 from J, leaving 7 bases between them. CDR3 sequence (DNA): TGTGCCAGCAGCTTAGAACTAGCAGAGACCCAGTACTTC. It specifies CASSLELAETQYF.